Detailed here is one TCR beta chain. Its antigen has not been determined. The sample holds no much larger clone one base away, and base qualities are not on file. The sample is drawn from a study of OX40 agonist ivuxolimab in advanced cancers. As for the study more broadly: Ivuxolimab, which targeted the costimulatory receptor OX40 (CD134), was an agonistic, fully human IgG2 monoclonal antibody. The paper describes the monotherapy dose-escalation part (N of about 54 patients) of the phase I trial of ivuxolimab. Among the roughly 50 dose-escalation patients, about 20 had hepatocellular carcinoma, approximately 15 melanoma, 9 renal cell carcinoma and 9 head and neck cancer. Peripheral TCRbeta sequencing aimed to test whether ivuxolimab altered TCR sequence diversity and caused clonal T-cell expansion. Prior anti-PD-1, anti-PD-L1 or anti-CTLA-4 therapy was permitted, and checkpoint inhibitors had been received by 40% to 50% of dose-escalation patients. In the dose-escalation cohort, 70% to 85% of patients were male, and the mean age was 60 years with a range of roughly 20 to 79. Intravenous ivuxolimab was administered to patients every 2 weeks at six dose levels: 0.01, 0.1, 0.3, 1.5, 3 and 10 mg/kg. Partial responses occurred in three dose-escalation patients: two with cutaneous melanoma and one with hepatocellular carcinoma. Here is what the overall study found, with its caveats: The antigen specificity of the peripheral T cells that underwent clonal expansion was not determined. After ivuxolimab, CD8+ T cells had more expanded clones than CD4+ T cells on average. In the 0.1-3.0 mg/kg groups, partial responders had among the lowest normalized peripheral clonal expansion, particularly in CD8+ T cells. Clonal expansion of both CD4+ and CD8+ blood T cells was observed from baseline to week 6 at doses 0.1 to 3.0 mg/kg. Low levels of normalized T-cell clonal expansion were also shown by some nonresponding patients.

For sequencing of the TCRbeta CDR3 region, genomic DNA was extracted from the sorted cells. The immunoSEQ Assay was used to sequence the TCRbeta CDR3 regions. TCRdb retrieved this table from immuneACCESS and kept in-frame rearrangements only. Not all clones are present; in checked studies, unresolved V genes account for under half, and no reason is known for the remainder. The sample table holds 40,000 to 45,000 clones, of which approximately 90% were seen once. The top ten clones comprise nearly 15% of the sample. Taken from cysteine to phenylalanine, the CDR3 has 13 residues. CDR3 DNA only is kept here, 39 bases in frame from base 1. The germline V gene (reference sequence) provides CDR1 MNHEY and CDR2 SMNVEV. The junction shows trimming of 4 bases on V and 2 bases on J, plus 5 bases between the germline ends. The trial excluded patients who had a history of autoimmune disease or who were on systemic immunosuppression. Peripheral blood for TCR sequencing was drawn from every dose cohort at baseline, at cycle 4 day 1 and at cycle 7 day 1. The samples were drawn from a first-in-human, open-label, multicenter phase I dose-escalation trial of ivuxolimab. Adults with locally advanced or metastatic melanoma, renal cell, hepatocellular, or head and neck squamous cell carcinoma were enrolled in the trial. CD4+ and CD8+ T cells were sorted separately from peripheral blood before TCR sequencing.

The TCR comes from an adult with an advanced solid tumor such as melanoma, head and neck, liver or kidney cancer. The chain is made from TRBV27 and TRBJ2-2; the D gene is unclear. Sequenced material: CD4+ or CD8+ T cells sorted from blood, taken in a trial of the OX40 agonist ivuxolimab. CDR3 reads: CASSSTNTGELFF. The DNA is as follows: TGTGCCAGCAGTTCTACCAACACCGGGGAGCTGTTTTTT.